The source of this T cell receptor beta chain is a study of a mutant IDH1 vaccine in newly diagnosed glioma. The length of the CDR3 is 15 residues. J was trimmed by 6 bases and V by 7 bases; bases with no gene match: 9. In germline, CDR1 is MDHEN, CDR2 SYDVKM. Notes on this clone: What it binds is not known.

Clones were read by immunoSEQ multiplex PCR, and TCRdb kept only the in-frame ones, dropping some. The sample has tens of thousands of clones; 87% are singletons. The time point denotes: week 5, during vaccination. The vaccine gave 300 ug of a 20-mer mutant IDH1 peptide subcutaneously per dose. The receptor was isolated from a woman between 40 and 55 years old with glioma. Some clones in this sample may be carry-over from other donors' samples. The V call is TRBV28, the J call TRBJ2-2, with 9 nucleotides matching TRBD1. The material sequenced was peripheral blood mononuclear cells (PBMCs), taken from a glioma patient whose treatment included an IDH1 peptide vaccine. The chain's CDR3 is CASMWGTGTSGELFF. CDR3 nucleotide sequence: TGTGCCAGCATGTGGGGGACAGGGACCTCCGGGGAGCTGTTTTTT.